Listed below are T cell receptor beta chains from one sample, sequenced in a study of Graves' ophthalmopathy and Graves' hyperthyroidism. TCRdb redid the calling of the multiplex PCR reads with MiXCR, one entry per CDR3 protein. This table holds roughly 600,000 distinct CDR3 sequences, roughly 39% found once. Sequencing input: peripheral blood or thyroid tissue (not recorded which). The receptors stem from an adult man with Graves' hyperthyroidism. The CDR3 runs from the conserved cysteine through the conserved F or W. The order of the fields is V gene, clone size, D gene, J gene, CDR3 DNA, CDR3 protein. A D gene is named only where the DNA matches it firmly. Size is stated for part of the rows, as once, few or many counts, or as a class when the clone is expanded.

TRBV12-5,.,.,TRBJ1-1,TGTGCTAGTGGTCTTGCCCGGGACGATGAAGCTTTCTTT,CASGLARDDEAFF
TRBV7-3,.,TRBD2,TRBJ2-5,TGTGCCAGCAGCTTATCCGCTAGCGGGGTCGAGACCCAGTACTTC,CASSLSASGVETQYF
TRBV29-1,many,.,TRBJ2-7,TGCAGCGTTATGTCCTACGAGCAGTACTTC,CSVMSYEQYF
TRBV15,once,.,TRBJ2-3,TGTGCCACCAGCAGAGAGAGAGGGGGGGGAGGTCGTCGTCCAGATACGCAGTATTTT,CATSRERGGGGRRPDTQYF
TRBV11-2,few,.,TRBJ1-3,TGTGCCAGCAGCTTAGTAGGAGTCGGGGTTAAAAACACCATATATTTT,CASSLVGVGVKNTIYF
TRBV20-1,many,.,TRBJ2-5,TGCAGTGCTAGTGCCGACCGGGCAAGTCAAGAGACCCAGTACTTC,CSASADRASQETQYF
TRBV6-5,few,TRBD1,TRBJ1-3,TGTGCCAGCAGGGATGGGACAGGATCTGGAAACACCATATATTTT,CASRDGTGSGNTIYF
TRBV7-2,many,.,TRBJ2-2,TGTGCCAGCAGCTTAGGACGTGGGGAGCTGTTTTTT,CASSLGRGELFF
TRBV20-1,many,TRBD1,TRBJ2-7,TGCAGTGCTAGAGACGCGGGACAGGGGGGCTACGAGCAGTACTTC,CSARDAGQGGYEQYF
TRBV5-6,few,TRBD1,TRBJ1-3,TGTGCCAGCAGCTCAGCTGGACAGGGCTTCTTGTACGGAAACACCATATATTTT,CASSSAGQGFLYGNTIYF
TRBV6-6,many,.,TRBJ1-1,TGTGCCAGTCAGGGAGATGGGGACACTGAAGCTTTCTTT,CASQGDGDTEAFF
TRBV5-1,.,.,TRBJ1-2,TGCGCCAGCAGCTTGGCCTATGGACTCACCTATGGCTACACCTTC,CASSLAYGLTYGYTF
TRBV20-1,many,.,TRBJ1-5,TGCAGTGCTAGAGATTTCAGGGGTAGTCAGCCCCAGCATTTT,CSARDFRGSQPQHF
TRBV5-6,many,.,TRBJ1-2,TGTGCCAGCAGCTTGCTCTCATCTAACTATGGCTACACCTTC,CASSLLSSNYGYTF
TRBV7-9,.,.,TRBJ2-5,TGTGCCAGCAGCTTCCTCGAGGGTCAGACCCAGTACTTC,CASSFLEGQTQYF
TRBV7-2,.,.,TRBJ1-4,TGTGCCAGCAGCTTAGGGGTTAGGATAACTAATGAAAAACTGTTTTTT,CASSLGVRITNEKLFF
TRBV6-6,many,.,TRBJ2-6,TGTGCCAGCAGTTTCGGGCCGAGCTCTGGGGCCAACGTCCTGACTTTC,CASSFGPSSGANVLTF
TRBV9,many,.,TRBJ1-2,TGTGCCAGCAGCGCATGGAACTATGGCTACACCTTC,CASSAWNYGYTF
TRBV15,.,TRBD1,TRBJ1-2,TGTGCCACCAGCAGTACCAGACAGGGTGGCATCGGGGACTATGGCTACACCTTC,CATSSTRQGGIGDYGYTF
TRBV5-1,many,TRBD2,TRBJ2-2,TGCGCCAGCACCAAGCGGGAGTTGTCCGGGGAGCTGTTTTTT,CASTKRELSGELFF
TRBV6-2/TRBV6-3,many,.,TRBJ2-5,TGTGCCAGCAGTGGGGCGGACTCCCTCCAAGAGACCCAGTACTTC,CASSGADSLQETQYF
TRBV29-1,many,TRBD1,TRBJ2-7,TGCAGCGTTGTTACTGGACAGGGTATACGCGAGCAGTACTTC,CSVVTGQGIREQYF
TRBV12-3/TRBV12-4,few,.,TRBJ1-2,TGTGCCAGCCAAGGTCGGAACTATGGCTACACCTTC,CASQGRNYGYTF
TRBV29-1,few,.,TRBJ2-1,TGCAGCGTGGGGAACAGGCTCAGCTCCTACAATGAGCAGTTCTTC,CSVGNRLSSYNEQFF
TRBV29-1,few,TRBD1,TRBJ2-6,TGCAGCGTTGGGACAGGGAAGGCCAACGTCCTGACTTTC,CSVGTGKANVLTF
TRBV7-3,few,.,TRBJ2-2,TGTGCCAGCAGCTTAAACGCGGTGGCTAGCGCACACTTGAACACCGGGGAGCTGTTTTTT,CASSLNAVASAHLNTGELFF
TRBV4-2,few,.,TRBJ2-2,TGTGCCAGCAGCCAAGGCAGGGGCGGGAGTGCCGGGGAGCTGTTTTTT,CASSQGRGGSAGELFF
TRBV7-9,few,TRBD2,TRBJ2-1,TGTGCCAGCAGAACCGATGGACTAGCCGGCTACAATGAGCAGTTCTTC,CASRTDGLAGYNEQFF
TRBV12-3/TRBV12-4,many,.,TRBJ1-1,TGTGCCAGCAGTTTCGGAGGGGCGAACACTGAAGCTTTCTTT,CASSFGGANTEAFF
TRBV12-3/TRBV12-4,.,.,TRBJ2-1,TGTGCCAGCAGTTTAATAGCGATGTACAATGAGCAGTTCTTC,CASSLIAMYNEQFF
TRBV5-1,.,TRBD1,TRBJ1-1,TGCGCCAGCAGCTTGGGACAGGGAGGTGGCAATGAAGCTTTCTTT,CASSLGQGGGNEAFF
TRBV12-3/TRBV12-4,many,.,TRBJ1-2,TGTGCCAGCAGTTTAGTGGGCGGAGGCTACACCTTC,CASSLVGGGYTF
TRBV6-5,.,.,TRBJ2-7,TGTGCCAGCACTGGCCCCTCCTACGAGCAGTACTTC,CASTGPSYEQYF
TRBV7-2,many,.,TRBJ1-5,TGTGCCAGCAGCTTAGCGTGGACTCAGCCCCAGCATTTT,CASSLAWTQPQHF
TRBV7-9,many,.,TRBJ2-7,TGTGCCAGCAGAACTAAAGTGGGAGAGCAGTACTTC,CASRTKVGEQYF
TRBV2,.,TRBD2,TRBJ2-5,TGTGCCAGCAGTGCCGGACTAGCAAGAGAGACCCAGTACTTC,CASSAGLARETQYF
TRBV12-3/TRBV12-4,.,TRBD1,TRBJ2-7,TGTGCCAGCACCGAGCCCCGGGGACAGGGGGGCGAGCAGTACTTC,CASTEPRGQGGEQYF
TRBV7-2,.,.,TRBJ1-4,TGTGCCAGCAGCTTTGGACCGGGGAATGAAAAACTGTTTTTT,CASSFGPGNEKLFF
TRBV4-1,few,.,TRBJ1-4,TGCGCCAGCAGCACCTCCCAAGGGGGTAATGAAAAACTGTTTTTT,CASSTSQGGNEKLFF
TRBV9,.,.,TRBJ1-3,TGTGCCAGCAGCGCAGCGGGAAACACCATATATTTT,CASSAAGNTIYF
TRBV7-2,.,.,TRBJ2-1,TGTGCCAGCAGCTTAGTGGGGACGGGGTACAATGAGCAGTTCTTC,CASSLVGTGYNEQFF
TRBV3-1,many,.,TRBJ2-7,TGTGCCAGCAGCCAAGAATCACAGCTCGAGCAGTACTTC,CASSQESQLEQYF
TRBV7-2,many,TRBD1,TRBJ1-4,TGTGCCAGCAGCTTAGGGGGGACAGGGTCCCAAGGAAAACTGTTTTTT,CASSLGGTGSQGKLFF
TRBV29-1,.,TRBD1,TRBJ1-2,TGCAGCGTTGACATAGGGAACAGGGGAAGCCCGTACACCTTC,CSVDIGNRGSPYTF
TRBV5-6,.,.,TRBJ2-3,TGTGCCAGCAGCTTGGGTCCAGGGGCAGCAGATACGCAGTATTTT,CASSLGPGAADTQYF
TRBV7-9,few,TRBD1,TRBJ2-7,TGTGCCAGCAGCGTCGTCCAGGGGGTAGACGAGCAGTACTTC,CASSVVQGVDEQYF
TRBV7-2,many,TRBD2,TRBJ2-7,TGTGCCAGCAGCTTAGGTCGGCTAGCGGGAGCCGAGCAGTACTTC,CASSLGRLAGAEQYF
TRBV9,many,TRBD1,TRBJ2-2,TGTGCCAGCAGCGCCGACAGGGGGAACACCGGGGAGCTGTTTTTT,CASSADRGNTGELFF
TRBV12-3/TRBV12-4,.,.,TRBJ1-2,TGTGCCAGCAGTTTCCCGGTGACGGGGGGCTACACCTTC,CASSFPVTGGYTF
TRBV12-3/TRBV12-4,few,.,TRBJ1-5,TGTGCCAGCAGCCCCGCCCTCGGCAATCAGCCCCAGCATTTT,CASSPALGNQPQHF
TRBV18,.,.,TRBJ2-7,TGTGCCAGCTCACCCCGATTCGCCTACGAGCAGTACTTC,CASSPRFAYEQYF